These T cell receptor beta chains were read from a single sample in a study of T cell repertoires in cytomegalovirus infection. TCRdb fed the reads into MiXCR, producing one record per CDR3 protein. The repertoire has tens of thousands of distinct CDR3 sequences, under 4.5% of them found once; the top ten carry less than 25%. Sample: PBMCs. All receptors come from a human donor in good health (CMV status not recorded). Some clones in this sample may be carry-over from other donors' samples. CDR3s include the opening cysteine and the closing phenylalanine or tryptophan. A D gene is named only where the DNA matches it firmly. Clone size is not always given. Where it is, it says once, few, many or a class for expanded clones.

j_gene	abundance	d_gene	v_gene	CDR3nt	CDR3aa
TRBJ2-1	many	TRBD2	TRBV28	TGTGCCAGCAGTCCTTCGGGACTAGCGGGGTGGAATGAGCAGTTCTTC	CASSPSGLAGWNEQFF
TRBJ2-7	many	TRBD2	TRBV7-8	TGTGCCAGCAGCAACGATATAGCGGGAGGATCCTCCTACGAGCAGTACTTC	CASSNDIAGGSSYEQYF
TRBJ2-1	many	-	TRBV20-1	TGCAGTGCTTATGCGGTGGAGCGGGTCCTAAATGAGCAGTTCTTC	CSAYAVERVLNEQFF
TRBJ1-1	many	-	TRBV7-9	TGTGCCAGCAGCTTATATGCGGCTGAAGCTTTCTTT	CASSLYAAEAFF
TRBJ2-1	many	-	TRBV7-2	TGTGCCAGCAGCTTCGACCCCAACTTTGAGCAGTTCTTC	CASSFDPNFEQFF
TRBJ2-7	many	TRBD1	TRBV7-2	TGTGCCAGCAGCTTAGGACCAGGGGGCGCTAAGCAGTACTTC	CASSLGPGGAKQYF
TRBJ2-1	many	TRBD1	TRBV11-3	TGTGCCAGCAGCCGGGGACAGGGCATCCACAATGAGCAGTTCTTC	CASSRGQGIHNEQFF
TRBJ2-5	many	TRBD1	TRBV5-1	TGCGCCAGCAGCTACGGACAGGGAAGAGGGGAGACCCAGTACTTC	CASSYGQGRGETQYF
TRBJ2-7	many	TRBD2	TRBV28	TGTGCCAGCAGTTCTCCTCGGACTAGCGGGAGTGGCGAGCAGTACTTC	CASSSPRTSGSGEQYF
TRBJ2-4	many	TRBD2	TRBV7-2	TGTGCCAGCAGCGCGGGGGACGTAAACATTCAGTACTTC	CASSAGDVNIQYF
TRBJ1-6	many	-	TRBV7-2	TGTGCCAGCAGCTCTCGGATCGCTGATTCACCCCTCCACTTT	CASSSRIADSPLHF
TRBJ1-4	many	-	TRBV7-6	TGTGCCAGCAGGGCAGGCCCAACTAATGAAAAACTGTTTTTT	CASRAGPTNEKLFF
TRBJ2-7	many	-	TRBV7-8	TGTGCCAGCAGCTTATTGGGTCTTGGCTACGAGCAGTACTTC	CASSLLGLGYEQYF
TRBJ2-7	many	-	TRBV7-2	TGTGCCAGCAGCCTTCGTTTGGGGGGCGAGCAGTACTTC	CASSLRLGGEQYF
TRBJ2-3	-	TRBD1	TRBV7-6	TGTGCTAGCAGCCCATTAGTCGACAGGGTGACAGATACGCAGTATTTT	CASSPLVDRVTDTQYF
TRBJ1-5	-	-	TRBV7-8	TGTGCCAGCAGCTTTTATCTCAATCAGCCCCAGCATTTT	CASSFYLNQPQHF
TRBJ1-2	many	-	TRBV28	TGTGCCAGCAGTTCAGACGTATTAGGACAGATCTATGGCTACACCTTC	CASSSDVLGQIYGYTF
TRBJ1-5	many	-	TRBV29-1	TGCAGCGTTATGTGGGGGTTAAATCAGCCCCAGCATTTT	CSVMWGLNQPQHF
TRBJ1-2	many	-	TRBV3-1	TGTGCCAGCAGCCGATCACCCGGGACCCGTGGCTACACCTTC	CASSRSPGTRGYTF
TRBJ2-3	many	-	TRBV4-3	TGCGCCAGCAGCCAAGACCGTGGGGGGGCCTTTACGCAGTATTTT	CASSQDRGGAFTQYF
TRBJ2-7	many	TRBD1	TRBV7-2	TGTGCCAGCAGCTTTCAGGGGGCCGAGGACGAGCAGTACTTC	CASSFQGAEDEQYF
TRBJ1-2	many	-	TRBV28	TGTGCCAGCAGTTTAGGTCTCAGCCTCAACTATGGCTACACCTTC	CASSLGLSLNYGYTF
TRBJ2-3	many	-	TRBV7-2	TGTGCCAGCAGCGCTCCACGGACTCCAAAGAGCACAGATACGCAGTATTTT	CASSAPRTPKSTDTQYF
TRBJ2-2	many	-	TRBV7-8	TGTGCCAGCAGCCCAAGCAGGGGTGACACCGGGGAGCTGTTTTTT	CASSPSRGDTGELFF
TRBJ1-2	many	-	TRBV28	TGTGCCAGCAGTTTAGGGGGCGGCGGCTCAGGGTATGGCTACACCTTC	CASSLGGGGSGYGYTF
TRBJ1-1	-	-	TRBV7-9	TGTGCCAGCAGCGCTAGTCCCCCCAACACTGAAGCTTTCTTT	CASSASPPNTEAFF
TRBJ2-2	many	TRBD2	TRBV20-1	TGCAGTGCCGCGGGACTAGCGGTCTCTGGGCGGCTCGGGGAGCTGTTTTTT	CSAAGLAVSGRLGELFF
TRBJ1-5	-	TRBD1	TRBV7-3	TGTGCCAGCAGCTTAGGGACAGGGGATCGCAATCAGCCCCAGCATTTT	CASSLGTGDRNQPQHF
TRBJ2-3	many	TRBD2	TRBV7-2	TGTGCCAGCAGACCTTGGAGCGGGGATCATACGCAGTATTTT	CASRPWSGDHTQYF
TRBJ2-5	many	TRBD1	TRBV7-8	TGTGCCAGCAGCTTAGTTGGGACAGGGGCATTACCACGGGAGACCCAGTACTTC	CASSLVGTGALPRETQYF
TRBJ1-5	many	-	TRBV12-3/TRBV12-4	TGTGCCAGCAGCTCCCTAGCCGGGACAAAGAGCAATCAGCCCCAGCATTTT	CASSSLAGTKSNQPQHF
TRBJ1-2	many	-	TRBV7-9	TGTGCCAGCAGCTTGTCGGTAGGCTCTGGCTACACCTTC	CASSLSVGSGYTF
TRBJ1-1	many	-	TRBV7-2	TGTGCCAGCAGCTTAGGGGCAGGGGTAACGACTGAAGCTTTCTTT	CASSLGAGVTTEAFF
TRBJ2-5	many	TRBD1	TRBV12-5	TGTGCTAGTGGTCCGGGGACAGGGGGAACCCAGTACTTC	CASGPGTGGTQYF
TRBJ1-4	many	TRBD1	TRBV7-2	TGTGCCAGCAGCTTGGGACAGCGGAATGAAAAACTGTTTTTT	CASSLGQRNEKLFF
TRBJ2-4	many	-	TRBV7-2	TGTGCCAGCAGCTCACCTGGCATTCAGTACTTC	CASSSPGIQYF
TRBJ2-1	few	-	TRBV4-3	TGCGCCAGCAGCCAAGATCTCGCTAGCGCTAACTCCTACAATGAGCAGTTCTTC	CASSQDLASANSYNEQFF
TRBJ2-3	many	TRBD2	TRBV7-2	TGTGCCAGCAGCTCCGGAGCGGGAGCACGCACAGATACGCAGTATTTT	CASSSGAGARTDTQYF
TRBJ2-5	many	-	TRBV7-2	TGTGCCAGCAGCTTCTTCAGTCGAGAGACCCAGTACTTC	CASSFFSRETQYF
TRBJ1-5	many	-	TRBV7-6	TGTGCCAGCAGCTCCCTTTCGGATCAGCCCCAGCATTTT	CASSSLSDQPQHF
TRBJ1-2	many	-	TRBV7-2	TGTGCCAGCAGCTTAAGGCAGGGCGAAGATGGCTACACCTTC	CASSLRQGEDGYTF
TRBJ2-1	few	TRBD2	TRBV3-1	TGTGCCAGCAGCCCCAACCCCGGGACTAGCGGGAACAATGAGCAGTTCTTC	CASSPNPGTSGNNEQFF
TRBJ2-3	few	-	TRBV10-3	TGTGCCATCAGTGATATAGATACGCAGTATTTT	CAISDIDTQYF
TRBJ2-6	many	TRBD1	TRBV27	TGTGCCAGCAGTCATCTTGCTTGGACAGGTCGACAATCTGGGGCCAACGTCCTGACTTTC	CASSHLAWTGRQSGANVLTF
TRBJ2-7	many	-	TRBV7-8	TGTGCCAGCGCTGGGAGCGGGCCCTCCTACGAGCAGTACTTC	CASAGSGPSYEQYF
TRBJ2-2	many	TRBD2	TRBV7-2	TGTGCCAGCAGTCGAGGGACTAGCGGGAGGGGCACCGGGGAGCTGTTTTTT	CASSRGTSGRGTGELFF
TRBJ1-6	many	-	TRBV6-5	TGTGCCAGCAGCGGACGGGCCTATGGGGGATCACCCCTCCACTTT	CASSGRAYGGSPLHF
TRBJ2-3	-	TRBD2	TRBV5-1	TGCGCCAGCAGCTTGGACGCTGGCGGGGGGACAGATACGCAGTATTTT	CASSLDAGGGTDTQYF
TRBJ2-3	many	-	TRBV7-2	TGTGCCAGCAGCCAAGCCGGGACGTACCCGACTGGGTACAGCACAGATACGCAGTATTTT	CASSQAGTYPTGYSTDTQYF
TRBJ2-1	many	TRBD2	TRBV7-2	TGTGCCAGCGGCCTGACTAGCGGGAGGGCCGATGAGCAGTTCTTC	CASGLTSGRADEQFF
TRBJ1-1	-	-	TRBV28	TGTGCCAGCAGTTTGCGGGCCATGAACACTGAAGCTTTCTTT	CASSLRAMNTEAFF
TRBJ1-1	many	-	TRBV6-6	TGTGCCAGCAGTTACTCGAGGGGCACTGAAGCTTTCTTT	CASSYSRGTEAFF
TRBJ1-1	few	TRBD1	TRBV12-3/TRBV12-4	TGTGCCAGCAGTCCGTTGACAGGGGCGCACACTGAAGCTTTCTTT	CASSPLTGAHTEAFF
TRBJ2-1	-	-	TRBV7-2	TGTGCCAGCAGCTTACAGGGGATGCCCTACAATGAGCAGTTCTTC	CASSLQGMPYNEQFF